The clone carrying this T cell receptor beta chain was counted only a few times. No antigen is known for it. Genes here carry mouse names. The missing CDR3 end, 4 residues past where the read stops, is filled in from the germline J gene. V shed 5 bases, J shed 0 bases, and the junction held 7 bases outside the gene matches. Germline lookup yields CDR1 SGHDT and CDR2 FRDEAV. The CDR3 is 16 residues long. The sample comes from a study of CD8+ T cells in alopecia areata. RNA extraction and reverse transcription yielded cDNA as sequencing template. Method: immunoSEQ multiplex PCR; TCRdb's copy keeps in-frame clones and lacks some. The sample holds over 100,000 clones, and no clone turns up only once. Study outcomes and limitations: Higher clonality was seen in lesional scalp than in normal scalp, especially in alopecia totalis/universalis.

The V and J genes are TRBV14 and TRBJ2-3; 9 bases match TRBD1. Material: lesional skin. The source is a C3H/HeJ mouse with alopecia areata. Mice of this strain are of MHC haplotype H2-k. CDR3 DNA (partial): TGTGCCAGCAGGCGGACAGGGGAGGCGAGTGCAGAA. This encodes CASRRTGEASAE. The entire CDR3 protein is CASRRTGEASAETLYF.